These T cell receptor beta chains were read from a single sample in a study of shared clonotypes between healthy human individuals. Repertoires were generated with immunoSEQ multiplex PCR, while TCRdb's copy carries only in-frame clones and drops some. The sample lists over 2 million clones; around 93% were seen once. The sample was naive CD4+ T cells from PBMCs. The receptor set was obtained from a man younger than 30 in good health. Some clones in this sample may be carry-over from other donors' samples. The CDR3 runs from the conserved cysteine through the conserved F or W. A D gene is named only where the DNA matches it firmly. Size values are once, few and many counts, or a class for expanded clones, and some rows have none.

TRBV5-1	.	TRBJ2-1	TRBD1	TGCGCCAGCAGCTTGACAGGGGGCGCGAACAATGAGCAGTTCTTC	CASSLTGGANNEQFF
TRBV5-1	.	TRBJ2-7	TRBD2	TGCGCCAGCAGCCTAGGACTAGCGGGAGTAACCGAGCAGTACTTC	CASSLGLAGVTEQYF
TRBV4-1	.	TRBJ2-1	TRBD2	TGCGCCAGCAGCCAACTCCCTAGCGGGAGAGGGGAGCAGTTCTTC	CASSQLPSGRGEQFF
TRBV6-1	.	TRBJ1-5	.	TGTGCCAGTTCCAGGGAACCAAGCAATCAGCCCCAGCATTTT	CASSREPSNQPQHF
TRBV6-5	.	TRBJ2-7	TRBD2	TGTGCCAGCAGCTCGACTAGCGGGAGATACGAGCAGTACTTC	CASSSTSGRYEQYF
TRBV7-9	once	TRBJ2-4	.	TGTGCCAGCAGCTTAGCCCAGGGGGGATACAAAAACATTCAGTACTTC	CASSLAQGGYKNIQYF
TRBV19	.	TRBJ1-5	.	TGTGCCAGTAGTATAGGGGGGGCGGGAAATCAGCCCCAGCATTTT	CASSIGGAGNQPQHF
TRBV28	.	TRBJ1-2	.	TGTGCCAGCAGTCTATCGGGCCTTCACTATGGCTACACCTTC	CASSLSGLHYGYTF
TRBV5-1	.	TRBJ2-5	.	TGCGCCAGCAGCTTGGCCTCTTCACAAGAGACCCAGTACTTC	CASSLASSQETQYF
TRBV5-1	.	TRBJ1-1	.	TGCGCCAGCAGCTCCGCCCCGGGGGTTACTGAAGCTTTCTTT	CASSSAPGVTEAFF
TRBV28	.	TRBJ2-1	.	TGTGCCAGCAGTTTGGGGACCGGAGAGCAGTTCTTC	CASSLGTGEQFF
TRBV2	.	TRBJ2-1	TRBD1	TGTGCCAGGGACAGGGGCTCCAGCGATGAGCAGTTCTTC	CARDRGSSDEQFF
TRBV5-1	.	TRBJ2-3	.	TGCGCCAGCAGCTTGCCGGAAGCAGATACGCAGTATTTT	CASSLPEADTQYF
TRBV7-8	.	TRBJ1-1	.	TGTGCCAGCAGCTGGGGACCGATTAACACTGAAGCTTTCTTT	CASSWGPINTEAFF
TRBV5-1	.	TRBJ2-2	TRBD2	TGCGCCAGCAGCCCAGAACCCTGGCTAGCGGGGAACACCGGGGAGCTGTTTTTT	CASSPEPWLAGNTGELFF
TRBV5-1	.	TRBJ1-2	.	TGCGCCAGCAGCTTGATTGGGGGGGCCGGCCCCTATGGCTACACCTTC	CASSLIGGAGPYGYTF
TRBV4-3	.	TRBJ2-1	TRBD1	TGCGCCAGCAGCCAAGAGGACAGGCTAGCTCAGCAGTTCTTC	CASSQEDRLAQQFF
TRBV20-1	.	TRBJ1-2	.	TGCAGTGCTTACCCTAACTATGGCTACACCTTC	CSAYPNYGYTF
TRBV6-1	.	TRBJ2-3	.	TGTGCCAGCAGTGAAGCGCTTCAGGGCACAGATACGCAGTATTTT	CASSEALQGTDTQYF
TRBV23-1	.	TRBJ1-2	.	TGCGCCAGCAGTCAAGGTGCTGGGTCGCGGTCCGAGATAAGGGGCTACACCTTC	CASSQGAGSRSEIRGYTF
TRBV19	.	TRBJ1-2	.	TGTGCCAGTAGTAAGACGGTACTCTATGGCTACACCTTC	CASSKTVLYGYTF
TRBV28	.	TRBJ1-2	.	TGTGCCAGCAGTGCAGCGGGACAAGGCTATGGCTACACCTTC	CASSAAGQGYGYTF
TRBV5-1	once	TRBJ2-5	TRBD2	TGCGCCAGCAGCCTAGCGGGAGCCCCCCTCAGTTGGGAGACCCAGTACTTC	CASSLAGAPLSWETQYF
TRBV10-3	.	TRBJ2-2	TRBD1	TGTGCCATCAAGTCCCGGGGACAGCCACCTACCGGGGAGCTGTTTTTT	CAIKSRGQPPTGELFF
TRBV2	.	TRBJ1-4	TRBD1	TGTGCCAGCACCCGGACAGGGGATGAAAAACTGTTTTTT	CASTRTGDEKLFF
TRBV18	.	TRBJ1-5	.	TGTGCCAGCTCATCCCGCCCAGGGGATAGCAATCAGCCCCAGCATTTT	CASSSRPGDSNQPQHF
TRBV2	.	TRBJ1-3	.	TGTGCCAGCAGCGGGGCTTACTCTGGAAACACCATATATTTT	CASSGAYSGNTIYF
TRBV7-8	.	TRBJ2-1	.	TGTGCCAGCAGCTTAAGGGGACTCCAGTTATCCAATGAGCAGTTCTTC	CASSLRGLQLSNEQFF
TRBV2	.	TRBJ2-5	TRBD2	TGTGCCAGCACGGGGGGACTAGCGCCAGGGCAAGAGACCCAGTACTTC	CASTGGLAPGQETQYF
TRBV5-1	.	TRBJ1-3	.	TGCGCCAGCAGCCCCTCGGGGAATGGAAACACCATATATTTT	CASSPSGNGNTIYF
TRBV19	.	TRBJ1-1	.	TGTGCCAGTAGTTCTTTAACGAACTCTGCCAATAGGGGCACTGAAGCTTTCTTT	CASSSLTNSANRGTEAFF
TRBV5-4	once	TRBJ2-7	.	TGTGCCAGCAGCTTTGGGACGGGCACCTACGAGCAGTACTTC	CASSFGTGTYEQYF
TRBV6-5	.	TRBJ1-1	.	TGTGCCAGCCTCTCCGGCCAGGGGATGAACACTGAAGCTTTCTTT	CASLSGQGMNTEAFF
TRBV16	.	TRBJ1-4	TRBD1	TGTGCCAGCAGCCAACCTCGACAGGGGAATGAAAAACTGTTTTTT	CASSQPRQGNEKLFF
TRBV30	.	TRBJ1-5	.	TGTGCCTGGAGTGTAAGTAGCAATCAGCCCCAGCATTTT	CAWSVSSNQPQHF
TRBV5-4	once	TRBJ1-5	.	TGTGCCAGCAGCCCTCACGGGACGGACATTAAGCCCCAGCATTTT	CASSPHGTDIKPQHF
TRBV7-8	.	TRBJ2-2	TRBD2	TGTGCCAGCAGCCGCCCGCGGGGACTAGCGGAGAACACCGGGGAGCTGTTTTTT	CASSRPRGLAENTGELFF
TRBV5-1	.	TRBJ2-5	TRBD2	TGCGCCAGCAGCTTGAGGGCGGGAGGAGCCCCCGAGACCCAGTACTTC	CASSLRAGGAPETQYF
TRBV10-3	.	TRBJ2-7	.	TGTGCCATCAGTGAGTTGAACGAGCAGTACTTC	CAISELNEQYF
TRBV21-1	.	TRBJ2-1	.	TGTGCCAGCAGCAGAAAACCGGGACCACGAAGGGGGGATGAGCAGTTCTTC	CASSRKPGPRRGDEQFF
TRBV5-1	.	TRBJ2-5	TRBD2	TGCGCCAGCAGCTTCACTAGCGGGAGTGGAGAGACCCAGTACTTC	CASSFTSGSGETQYF
TRBV19	.	TRBJ1-1	TRBD1	TGTGCCAGTAGTATTAGGGGGCTCGGCACTGAAGCTTTCTTT	CASSIRGLGTEAFF
TRBV11-3	.	TRBJ2-2	.	TGTGCCAGCAGCTTAGATAATTTCAGGGGCACCGGGGAGCTGTTTTTT	CASSLDNFRGTGELFF
TRBV28	.	TRBJ2-2	.	TGTGCCAGCAGTTTACCCCCCGGAGGAGGAAGCACGAACACCGGGGAGCTGTTTTTT	CASSLPPGGGSTNTGELFF
TRBV10-3	.	TRBJ2-5	TRBD1	TGTGCCATCAGACCGACAGGGGTAGAGACCCAGTACTTC	CAIRPTGVETQYF
TRBV7-2	.	TRBJ1-4	TRBD1	TGTGCCAGCAGCATCACAGGGGGAACTAATGAAAAACTGTTTTTT	CASSITGGTNEKLFF
TRBV19	.	TRBJ2-1	TRBD2	TGTGCCAGTAAGGGGGGGACTAGCGGGAGCGATAATGAGCAGTTCTTC	CASKGGTSGSDNEQFF